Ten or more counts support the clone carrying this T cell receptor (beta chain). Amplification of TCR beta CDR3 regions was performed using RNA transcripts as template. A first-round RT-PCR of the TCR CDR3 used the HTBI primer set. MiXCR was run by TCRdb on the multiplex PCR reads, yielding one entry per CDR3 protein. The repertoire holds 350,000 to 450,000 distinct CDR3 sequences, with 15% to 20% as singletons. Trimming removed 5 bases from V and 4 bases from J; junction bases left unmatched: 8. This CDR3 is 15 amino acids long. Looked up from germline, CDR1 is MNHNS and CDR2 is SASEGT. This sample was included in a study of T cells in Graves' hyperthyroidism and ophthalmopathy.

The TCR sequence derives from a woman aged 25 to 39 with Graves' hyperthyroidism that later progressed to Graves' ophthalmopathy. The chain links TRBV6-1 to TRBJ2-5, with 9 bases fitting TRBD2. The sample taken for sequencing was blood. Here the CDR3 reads CASSPLGSGGETQYF. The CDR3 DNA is TGTGCCAGCAGTCCACTAGGTAGCGGGGGAGAGACCCAGTACTTC.